Shown below are 30 T cell receptor beta chains from a single sample sequenced in a study of CD8 T cells in Susac syndrome. Random hexamers were used to reverse transcribe an amount of roughly 0.45 to 1 ug RNA. In TCRdb, the immunoSEQ multiplex PCR reads were re-called with MiXCR into one record per CDR3 protein. This table has about 200,000 distinct CDR3 sequences, 85% to 95% appearing once. Material for sequencing was CD4+ T cells from PBMCs. The receptors were sampled from a human donor in good health.

The chain has TRBV20-1 and TRBJ2-3; the D gene is possibly TRBD1 (6 bases). CDR3 length equals 15 residues. Between the trimmed V and J ends, which lost 3 bases and 1 base, there was a span of 14 bases. Germline V CDR1 and CDR2: DFQATT, SNEGSKA (reference sequence). CDR3 in DNA: TGCAGTGCTAGTAGGGGGATAATCGGCACAGATACGCAGTATTTT. Translated: CSASRGIIGTDTQYF.

This clonotype was seen only a few times. The chain carries TRBV20-1 and TRBJ2-7; the match to TRBD2 covers 11 bases. Germline V CDR1 and CDR2: DFQATT, SNEGSKA (reference sequence). Trimming took 4 bases from V and 3 from J; bases not matched to a gene: 5. This CDR3 is built from 14 residues. CDR3 amino acids: CSAIKLAGDYEQYF. CDR3 in DNA: TGCAGTGCTATAAAACTAGCGGGGGACTACGAGCAGTACTTC.

This clonotype was counted once. The rearrangement joins TRBV23-1 to TRBJ1-1; D gene ambiguous. TRBV23-1 carries the ORF label, with uncertain function. V lost 8 bases and J 6 bases, leaving 16 bases between the germline ends. The CDR3 consists of 13 residues. DNA for the CDR3: TGCGCCAGCGAGACGTCTCCCCCCGCTGAAGCTTTCTTT. Its protein product is CASETSPPAEAFF.

The chain is built from TRBV20-1 and TRBJ2-7; 13 nucleotides match TRBD2. Germline V gene lookup returns CDR1 DFQATT and CDR2 SNEGSKA (reference sequence). V was clipped by 3 bases and J by 2 bases; unmatched bases: 4. The CDR3 consists of 15 residues. CDR3: CSARRLAGGTYEQYF. The CDR3 DNA reads as TGCAGTGCTAGGAGACTAGCGGGGGGAACCTACGAGCAGTACTTC.

The chain recombines TRBV20-1 with TRBJ2-4; D uncertain. The V and J ends lost 4 bases and 4 bases respectively, with 20 bases between them. In germline, CDR1 is DFQATT, CDR2 SNEGSKA (reference sequence). This CDR3 spans 16 amino acids. The CDR3 DNA is TGCAGTGCTAAACCGTCAGGAGTACGGGTTAAAAACATTCAGTACTTC. It codes for CSAKPSGVRVKNIQYF.

The chain carries TRBV20-1 and TRBJ2-7, with D possibly TRBD2 on 6 matching bases. The V and J ends lost 0 bases and 3 bases respectively, with 9 bases between them. Germline CDR1 reads DFQATT; CDR2 reads SNEGSKA (reference sequence). This CDR3 contains 13 residues. The CDR3 DNA follows: TGCAGTGCTAGAGATCCGGGGGTCTACGAGCAGTACGTC. It specifies CSARDPGVYEQYV.

The chain has TRBV5-4 and TRBJ2-7; D unresolved. Germline values: CDR1 SGHNT, CDR2 YYREEE (reference sequence). Trimming removed 0 bases from V and 6 bases from J, with 10 bases in between. There are 13 residues in the CDR3. For the CDR3, the DNA is TGTGCCAGCAGCTTGGTGTCTGGCGGCGAGCAGTACGTC. Translation gives CASSLVSGGEQYV.

DNA of the CDR3: TGCAGTGCTAGTAGGCAGGGGCTCTACAATGAGCAGTTCTTC. Translated: CSASRQGLYNEQFF. V is TRBV20-1 and J is TRBJ2-1, with D possibly TRBD1 on 6 matching bases. Deletions cut 3 bases from V and 3 bases from J, with 12 bases between. Germline values: CDR1 DFQATT, CDR2 SNEGSKA (reference sequence). This CDR3 region has 14 residues.

V is TRBV3-1 and J is TRBJ2-7; 7 bases map to TRBD1. The CDR3 covers 15 residues. Trimming cost V 1 base and J 2 bases; bases outside gene matches: 5. Germline CDR1 LGHDT, CDR2 YNNKEL (reference sequence). CDR3 residues: CASSQGGGFTYEQYV. The CDR3 DNA follows: TGTGCCAGCAGCCAAGGAGGGGGCTTCACCTACGAGCAGTACGTC.

The chain uses TRBV7-3 and TRBJ2-3, with 8 bases matching TRBD1. The CDR3 spans 15 residues. After removal of 5 bases from V and 1 base from J, the junction contained 5 bases not matched to a gene. CDR1 and CDR2 from the germline V gene are SGHTA and FQGTGA. Written as DNA, the CDR3 is TGTGCCAGCAGCAAGACAGGGGCTGGCACAGATACGCAGTATTTT. Amino acid sequence: CASSKTGAGTDTQYF.

The chain uses TRBV11-2 and TRBJ2-1; D is ambiguous. V shed 4 bases and J shed 5 bases, with 12 bases lying between them. The length of the CDR3 is 14 residues. Germline CDR1 SGHAT, CDR2 FQNNGV. The CDR3 spells CASSSTRVNNEQFF. CDR3 nucleotides: TGTGCCAGCAGCTCAACCCGAGTGAACAATGAGCAGTTCTTC. Using reference TRBV11-2 and TRBJ2-1 for the parts outside the CDR3, the full variable domain is EAGVAQSPRYKIIEKRQSVAFWCNPISGHATLYWYQQILGQGPKLLIQFQNNGVVDDSQLPKDRFSAERLKGVDSTLKIQPAKLEDSAVYLCASSSTRVNNEQFFGPGTRLTVL.

This CDR3 is CSVEAGRTDTQYF. CDR3 sequence (DNA): TGCAGCGTTGAGGCGGGCCGCACAGATACGCAGTATTTT. V and J are TRBV29-1 and TRBJ2-3; possible D gene TRBD2, 5 bases. The V gene's germline CDR1 is SQVTM and CDR2 ANQGSEA. The CDR3 sequence is 13 residues long. The ends were cut back, 3 bases at V and 1 base at J, with 8 bases in the middle.

The chain couples TRBV20-1 to TRBJ2-1, with no clear D. The CDR3 totals 11 residues. CDR1 DFQATT and CDR2 SNEGSKA come from the germline V gene (reference sequence). V lost 1 base and J 9 bases, leaving 7 bases between the germline ends. Written as DNA, the CDR3 is TGCAGTGCTAGAGGGTCGGGTGAGCAGTTCTTC. This encodes CSARGSGEQFF.

The J gene is TRBJ2-3, the V gene TRBV5-4; 9 bases align to TRBD1. The length of the CDR3 is 14 residues. Germline V gene sequence: CDR1 SGHNT, CDR2 YYREEE (reference sequence). The junction had 1 base not matched to a gene; V was cut back by 4 bases and J by 1 base. The CDR3 coding sequence is TGTGCCAGCAGCAACAGGGGGCGCACAGATACGCAGTATTTT. Translating it yields CASSNRGRTDTQYF.

The CDR3 DNA is TGTGCCACCAGTGATGCAGGGGGATCGAGGACTAGCGGGGAGGGAGATACGCAGTATTTT. Translating gives CATSDAGGSRTSGEGDTQYF. V usage is TRBV24-1 and J usage is TRBJ2-3; TRBD2 matches 12 bases. CDR1 KGHDR and CDR2 SFDVKD come from the germline V gene. This CDR3 is built from 20 residues. Germline trimming cut 3 bases from V and 5 bases from J; bases unmatched to any gene: 17.

The chain recombines TRBV5-4 with TRBJ2-5; tentatively, D is TRBD1 or TRBD2 (5 bases each). Germline V gene lookup returns CDR1 SGHNT and CDR2 YYREEE (reference sequence). The ends were cut back, 4 bases at V and 3 bases at J, with 13 bases in the middle. The CDR3 loop spans 14 amino acids. The CDR3 spells CASSPPGREETQYF. The CDR3 DNA reads TGTGCCAGCAGCCCCCCGGGGCGGGAAGAGACCCAGTACTTC. Looking up the rest from reference TRBV5-4 and TRBJ2-5 gives the full variable domain: ETGVTQSPTHLIKTRGQQVTLRCSSQSGHNTVSWYQQALGQGPQFIFQYYREEENGRGNFPPRFSGLQFPNYSSELNVNALELDDSALYLCASSPPGREETQYFGPGTRLLVL.

This clonotype has only one observation. The chain joins TRBV10-3 to TRBJ2-1; 10 bases agree with TRBD1. V gave up 0 bases and J gave up 6 bases; unmatched junction bases: 5. Germline CDR1 and CDR2: ENHRY and SYGVKD. The CDR3 spans 16 residues. The CDR3 sequence: CAISESGQGPLNEQFF. CDR3 DNA: TGTGCCATCAGTGAGTCGGGACAGGGGCCCCTCAATGAGCAGTTCTTC.

The chain has TRBV27 and TRBJ1-5, with D unclear. Germline-derived CDR1 and CDR2 are MNHEY and SMNVEV (reference sequence). The CDR3 totals 13 residues. The germline V and J ends were trimmed by 6 bases and 6 bases, with 12 bases remaining between them. The CDR3 bases are TGTGCCAGCAGGGGTCCGAGAGGTCAGCCCCAGCATTTT. This translates into CASRGPRGQPQHF.

The chain joins TRBV18 to TRBJ2-1; a weak D match, TRBD2 (6 bases). This CDR3 is 17 amino acids long. Per germline, CDR1 KGHSH and CDR2 LQKENI. V lost 0 bases to trimming and J lost 4 bases, with 16 bases between them. CDR3 region: CASSPPRLGEDYNEQFF. The CDR3 region has the DNA TGTGCCAGCTCACCACCGCGACTAGGGGAGGATTACAATGAGCAGTTCTTC.

The rearrangement joins TRBV12-3 or TRBV12-4 to TRBJ1-2; 7 bases match TRBD1. Trimming removed 5 bases from V and 4 bases from J; junction bases left unmatched: 16. There are 17 residues in the CDR3. CDR3 loop: CASSPIGTGVAGYGYTF. CDR3 bases: TGTGCCAGCAGTCCTATCGGAACAGGGGTAGCTGGCTATGGCTACACCTTC.

The chain is built from TRBV9 and TRBJ1-1, with 8 nucleotides matching TRBD1. CDR3 length: 15 residues. V dropped 3 bases and J dropped 3; count of bases not matched to a gene: 7. The germline V gene encodes CDR1 SGDLS and CDR2 YYNGEE. The CDR3 nucleotides are TGTGCCAGCAGCGCAATTACAGGGGGACACACTGAAGCTTTCTTT. This translates into CASSAITGGHTEAFF.

The chain uses TRBV29-1 and TRBJ2-1; 9 nucleotides align to TRBD1. CDR1 SQVTM and CDR2 ANQGSEA come from the germline V gene. CDR3 length: 14 residues. The V segment lost 4 bases and the J segment 3 bases; nucleotides outside the gene matches: 4. The CDR3 bases are TGCAGCGTTGCCGGGACAGGGAACTACAATGAGCAGTTCTTC. It codes for CSVAGTGNYNEQFF.

The rearrangement uses TRBV7-7 and TRBJ1-1; 7 nucleotides line up with TRBD1. The germline CDR1 and CDR2 sequences are SSHAT and FNYEAQ (reference sequence). The CDR3 length is 13 residues. With 5 bases clipped from V and 3 bases from J, the junction kept 3 bases outside the gene matches. The CDR3 DNA reads as TGTGCCAGCAGCAAAGACAGGGACACTGAAGCTTTCTTT. Translating gives CASSKDRDTEAFF.

The V and J genes are TRBV15 and TRBJ2-7; D possibly corresponds to TRBD1 (6 bases). CDR1 and CDR2 (germline): LNHNV, YYDKDF (reference sequence). The CDR3 is made up of 16 amino acids. With 5 bases removed from V and 0 bases from J, the gap between germline ends came to 17 bases. The CDR3, as DNA: TGTGCCACCAGCGGATTGGACAGATCTTACTCCTACGAGCAGTACTTC. Its translation: CATSGLDRSYSYEQYF. Complete variable domain (other parts from reference TRBV15 and TRBJ2-7): DAMVIQNPRYQVTQFGKPVTLSCSQTLNHNVMYWYQQKSSQAPKLLFHYYDKDFNNEADTPDNFQSRRPNTSFCFLDIRSPGLGDTAMYLCATSGLDRSYSYEQYFGPGTRLTVT.

V usage is TRBV20-1 and J usage is TRBJ1-1; D remains ambiguous. Deletions cut 4 bases from V and 0 bases from J, with 9 bases between. Germline values: CDR1 DFQATT, CDR2 SNEGSKA (reference sequence). CDR3 length: 13 residues. This chain's CDR3 is CSATGLMNTEAFF. CDR3 nucleotides: TGCAGTGCTACAGGTCTCATGAACACTGAAGCTTTCTTT.

The CDR3 DNA sequence: TGTGCCACCAGCAGAGATCATGGACAGATCATTAACTATGGCTACACCTTC. Protein product: CATSRDHGQIINYGYTF. The chain uses TRBV15 and TRBJ1-2, with D maybe TRBD1 (6 bases). V shed 0 bases and J shed 1 base, with 15 bases lying between them. Per the germline V gene, CDR1 is LNHNV and CDR2 is YYDKDF (reference sequence). The CDR3 has 17 amino acids. The complete variable domain, with remaining parts taken from reference TRBV15 and TRBJ1-2, reads DAMVIQNPRYQVTQFGKPVTLSCSQTLNHNVMYWYQQKSSQAPKLLFHYYDKDFNNEADTPDNFQSRRPNTSFCFLDIRSPGLGDTAMYLCATSRDHGQIINYGYTFGSGTRLTVV.

The gene calls are TRBV4-1 and TRBJ2-7, with 7 bases aligning to TRBD2. The germline gives CDR1 MGHRA, CDR2 YSYEKL. This CDR3 is 15 amino acids long. With 1 base clipped from V and 0 bases from J, the junction kept 3 bases outside the gene matches. In nucleotides, the CDR3 is TGCGCCAGCAGCCAAGTGGGCGGGGGCTCCTACGAGCAGTACTTC. It is translated as CASSQVGGGSYEQYF.

The chain carries TRBV5-4 and TRBJ2-5; D uncertain. V lost 0 bases and J lost 1, with 7 bases in between. In germline, CDR1 is SGHNT, CDR2 YYREEE (reference sequence). The CDR3 contains 14 residues. CDR3 nucleotides: TGTGCCAGCAGCTTGGATCCTACCCAAGAGACCCAGTACTTC. Protein: CASSLDPTQETQYF.

This chain links TRBV9 with TRBJ2-1; D not certain. V lost 0 bases and J lost 7, with 14 bases in between. The CDR3 loop spans 15 amino acids. The germline V gene encodes CDR1 SGDLS and CDR2 YYNGEE. CDR3 bases: TGTGCCAGCAGCGTAGAGGATCGTCGAGTTAATGAGCAGTTCTTC. Protein: CASSVEDRRVNEQFF.

The chain employs TRBV29-1 and TRBJ2-7; 10 bases are a match to TRBD2. The germline CDR1 and CDR2 sequences are SQVTM and ANQGSEA. The CDR3 contains 14 residues. The ends lost 2 bases at V and 2 bases at J; junction bases unmatched: 3. CDR3 in amino acids: CSVERLAGAYEQYF. As DNA, the CDR3 is TGCAGCGTTGAACGTCTAGCGGGAGCCTACGAGCAGTACTTC.